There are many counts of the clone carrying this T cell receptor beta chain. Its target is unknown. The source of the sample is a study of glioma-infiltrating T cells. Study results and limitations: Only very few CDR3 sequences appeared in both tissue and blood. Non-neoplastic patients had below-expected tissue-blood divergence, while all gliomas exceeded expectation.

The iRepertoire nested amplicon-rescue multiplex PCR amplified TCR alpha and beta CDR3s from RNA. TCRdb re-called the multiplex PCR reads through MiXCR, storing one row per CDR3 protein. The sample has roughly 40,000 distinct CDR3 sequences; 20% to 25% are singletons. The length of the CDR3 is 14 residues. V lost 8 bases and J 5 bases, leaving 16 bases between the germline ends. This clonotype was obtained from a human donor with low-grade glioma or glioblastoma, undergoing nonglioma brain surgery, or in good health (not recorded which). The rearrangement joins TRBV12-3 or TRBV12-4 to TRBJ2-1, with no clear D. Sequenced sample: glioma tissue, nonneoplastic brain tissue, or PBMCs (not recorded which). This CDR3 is CASSPRKSDNEQFF. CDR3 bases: TGTGCCAGCTCGCCCCGGAAGAGCGACAATGAGCAGTTCTTC.